This passage covers 14 T cell receptor beta chains from one sample sequenced in a study of vaccination and CD4 T cells after COVID-19 (dated by TCRdb to between 2021 and 2024). For these TCRs, the target antigens are not known. Libraries were prepared through PCR. Data came from an Illumina iSeq 100. TCR sequencing of DNA from cultured CD4+ T cells used the Oncomine TCR Beta short-read assay at the Johns Hopkins FTIC core. TCRdb took the public reads, trimmed them with fastp at Q25, ran MiXCR for clone calling and kept in-frame beta chains. Each CDR3 protein appears once, grouped with its most common genes and DNA. In this sample the table shows roughly 14,000 distinct CDR3 sequences, about 53% of which occur a single time. The top ten clonotypes cover over 9% of the sample. The intended sense of this specimen's treatment or condition label: 10-day PBMC culture with coronavirus spike peptide pools or control peptides (ViraFEST assay).

The sample in question was CD4+ T cells from blood, cultured in vitro, obtained before SARS-CoV-2 vaccination. The receptor source for this set is a human donor who had recovered from COVID-19.

The chain combines TRBV2 with TRBJ1-1; TRBD1 might be the D (5 bases). CDR3 length: 14 residues. Germline lookup yields CDR1 SNHLY and CDR2 FYNNEI. Between the trimmed V and J ends, which lost 6 bases and 0 bases, there was a span of 11 bases. This chain's CDR3 is CASRERQMNTEAFF. The CDR3 bases are TGTGCCAGCAGAGAGAGACAGATGAACACTGAAGCTTTCTTT.

This clonotype was observed a handful of times. The chain couples TRBV30 to TRBJ1-1; possible D gene TRBD1, 5 bases. Germline CDR1 is GTSNPN and CDR2 is SVGIG (reference sequence). V was shortened by 3 bases and J by 11 bases, with 13 bases between the two germline ends. The CDR3 has 11 amino acids. In nucleotides, the CDR3 is TGTGCCTGGAGCAGAACTCGGGGGGCTTTCTTT. Its translation: CAWSRTRGAFF.

This clonotype was recorded once. The chain couples TRBV7-9 to TRBJ2-7, with a tentative D call TRBD2 (6 bases). The germline V gene encodes CDR1 SEHNR and CDR2 FQNEAQ (reference sequence). This CDR3 is built from 15 residues. The V and J ends lost 0 bases and 7 bases respectively, with 16 bases between them. This CDR3 is CASSLAGGSRGEQYF. Here the CDR3 DNA reads TGTGCCAGCAGCTTAGCGGGAGGTTCCCGCGGGGAGCAGTACTTC.

The chain carries TRBV7-9 and TRBJ2-3; 12 bases map to TRBD2. The CDR3 extends over 16 amino acids. The trim removed 5 bases at V and 2 bases at J, leaving 5 bases unmatched. CDR1 is SEHNR and CDR2 is FQNEAQ in the germline V gene (reference sequence). CDR3 sequence (DNA): TGTGCCAGCAGCGCGAGACTAGCGGGAGACACAGATACGCAGTATTTT. Protein: CASSARLAGDTDTQYF.

In its sample, this clonotype was seen a few times. This chain connects TRBV24-1 to TRBJ2-4; 8 bases match TRBD2. The trim removed 4 bases at V and 9 bases at J, leaving 4 bases unmatched. Germline V gene sequence: CDR1 KGHDR, CDR2 SFDVKD. The CDR3 is 13 residues long. Here the CDR3 DNA reads TGTGCCACCAGTGAGTCGGGGGGGGGCATTCAGTACTTC. It specifies CATSESGGGIQYF.

This clonotype came up a few times. The genes are TRBV5-4 and TRBJ2-1; D not resolved. V lost 0 bases, J lost 11 bases, and 6 bases lay in between. CDR3 length equals 11 residues. Germline CDR1 is SGHNT and CDR2 is YYREEE (reference sequence). CDR3 loop: CASSLALQQFF. CDR3 DNA sequence: TGTGCCAGCAGCTTGGCGCTTCAGCAGTTCTTC.

The chain employs TRBV6-5 and TRBJ1-6; D remains ambiguous. There are 16 residues in the CDR3. Trimming pared 3 bases from V and 8 bases from J, leaving 17 bases between. The germline CDR1 and CDR2 sequences are MNHEY and SVGAGI. The CDR3 is CASSYQGSWGYSPLHF. The CDR3 coding sequence is TGTGCCAGCAGTTATCAAGGGAGCTGGGGTTATTCACCCCTCCACTTT.

V is TRBV20-1 and J is TRBJ2-3; the match to TRBD2 covers 11 bases. Trimming cost V 6 bases and J 1 base; bases outside gene matches: 6. This CDR3 region has 15 residues. Germline V gene lookup returns CDR1 DFQATT and CDR2 SNEGSKA (reference sequence). The CDR3 region is CSAPGLAVGTDTQYF. CDR3 sequence (DNA): TGCAGTGCCCCGGGACTAGCGGTCGGCACAGATACGCAGTATTTT.

The chain combines TRBV27 with TRBJ1-3; weak D call: TRBD1 (6 bases). Deletions cut 3 bases from V and 0 bases from J, with 12 bases between. Per the germline V gene, CDR1 is MNHEY and CDR2 is SMNVEV (reference sequence). CDR3 length equals 16 residues. The CDR3: CASSFGGPASGNTIYF. CDR3 nucleotide sequence: TGTGCCAGCAGTTTTGGGGGGCCAGCCTCTGGAAACACCATATATTTT.

In DNA, the CDR3 is TGTGCCAGCAGCTTAGCTGGCGTGTCGGCTGGAAACACCATATATTTT. Protein sequence: CASSLAGVSAGNTIYF. The chain employs TRBV7-9 and TRBJ1-3; D call uncertain. The V gene's germline CDR1 is SEHNR and CDR2 FQNEAQ (reference sequence). The CDR3 length is 16 residues. V was clipped by 0 bases and J by 2 bases, with 11 bases between them.

This chain links TRBV7-9 with TRBJ2-2; the D is unclear. CDR3 length equals 13 residues. The germline gives CDR1 SEHNR, CDR2 FQNEAQ (reference sequence). V was trimmed by 5 bases and J by 3 bases, leaving 7 bases between them. This chain's CDR3 is CASSREYTGELFF. The CDR3, as DNA: TGTGCCAGCAGCCGAGAGTACACCGGGGAGCTGTTTTTT.

This clonotype was found a few times. The chain employs TRBV7-6 and TRBJ2-5; D is perhaps TRBD2 (6 bases). CDR1 is SGHVS, CDR2 FNYEAQ, per germline. The ends were cut back, 1 base at V and 6 bases at J, with 15 bases in the middle. The CDR3 is 15 amino acids. The CDR3 coding sequence is TGTGCCAGCAGCTTAGAACGAACGGAGGGAAAGACCCAGTACTTC. Amino acids: CASSLERTEGKTQYF.

This clonotype has just one count. It is unclear where the CDR3 begins or ends on the DNA, so no DNA is shown, and the CDR3 is as TCRdb lists it. The rearrangement joins TRBV27 to TRBJ1-4. The germline V gene has CDR1 MNHEY and CDR2 SMNVEV (reference sequence). Including both end residues, the CDR3 is 12 amino acids long. The CDR3 loop reads CASSSSGEKLFF.

Here the CDR3 DNA reads TGTGCCAGCAGCGTTATGACAGGGGGCGCAGATACGCAGTATTTT. Its translation: CASSVMTGGADTQYF. The chain uses TRBV9 and TRBJ2-3; 10 nucleotides line up with TRBD1. Germline V gene sequence: CDR1 SGDLS, CDR2 YYNGEE. CDR3 length equals 15 residues. V was clipped by 2 bases and J by 4 bases; unmatched bases: 4.